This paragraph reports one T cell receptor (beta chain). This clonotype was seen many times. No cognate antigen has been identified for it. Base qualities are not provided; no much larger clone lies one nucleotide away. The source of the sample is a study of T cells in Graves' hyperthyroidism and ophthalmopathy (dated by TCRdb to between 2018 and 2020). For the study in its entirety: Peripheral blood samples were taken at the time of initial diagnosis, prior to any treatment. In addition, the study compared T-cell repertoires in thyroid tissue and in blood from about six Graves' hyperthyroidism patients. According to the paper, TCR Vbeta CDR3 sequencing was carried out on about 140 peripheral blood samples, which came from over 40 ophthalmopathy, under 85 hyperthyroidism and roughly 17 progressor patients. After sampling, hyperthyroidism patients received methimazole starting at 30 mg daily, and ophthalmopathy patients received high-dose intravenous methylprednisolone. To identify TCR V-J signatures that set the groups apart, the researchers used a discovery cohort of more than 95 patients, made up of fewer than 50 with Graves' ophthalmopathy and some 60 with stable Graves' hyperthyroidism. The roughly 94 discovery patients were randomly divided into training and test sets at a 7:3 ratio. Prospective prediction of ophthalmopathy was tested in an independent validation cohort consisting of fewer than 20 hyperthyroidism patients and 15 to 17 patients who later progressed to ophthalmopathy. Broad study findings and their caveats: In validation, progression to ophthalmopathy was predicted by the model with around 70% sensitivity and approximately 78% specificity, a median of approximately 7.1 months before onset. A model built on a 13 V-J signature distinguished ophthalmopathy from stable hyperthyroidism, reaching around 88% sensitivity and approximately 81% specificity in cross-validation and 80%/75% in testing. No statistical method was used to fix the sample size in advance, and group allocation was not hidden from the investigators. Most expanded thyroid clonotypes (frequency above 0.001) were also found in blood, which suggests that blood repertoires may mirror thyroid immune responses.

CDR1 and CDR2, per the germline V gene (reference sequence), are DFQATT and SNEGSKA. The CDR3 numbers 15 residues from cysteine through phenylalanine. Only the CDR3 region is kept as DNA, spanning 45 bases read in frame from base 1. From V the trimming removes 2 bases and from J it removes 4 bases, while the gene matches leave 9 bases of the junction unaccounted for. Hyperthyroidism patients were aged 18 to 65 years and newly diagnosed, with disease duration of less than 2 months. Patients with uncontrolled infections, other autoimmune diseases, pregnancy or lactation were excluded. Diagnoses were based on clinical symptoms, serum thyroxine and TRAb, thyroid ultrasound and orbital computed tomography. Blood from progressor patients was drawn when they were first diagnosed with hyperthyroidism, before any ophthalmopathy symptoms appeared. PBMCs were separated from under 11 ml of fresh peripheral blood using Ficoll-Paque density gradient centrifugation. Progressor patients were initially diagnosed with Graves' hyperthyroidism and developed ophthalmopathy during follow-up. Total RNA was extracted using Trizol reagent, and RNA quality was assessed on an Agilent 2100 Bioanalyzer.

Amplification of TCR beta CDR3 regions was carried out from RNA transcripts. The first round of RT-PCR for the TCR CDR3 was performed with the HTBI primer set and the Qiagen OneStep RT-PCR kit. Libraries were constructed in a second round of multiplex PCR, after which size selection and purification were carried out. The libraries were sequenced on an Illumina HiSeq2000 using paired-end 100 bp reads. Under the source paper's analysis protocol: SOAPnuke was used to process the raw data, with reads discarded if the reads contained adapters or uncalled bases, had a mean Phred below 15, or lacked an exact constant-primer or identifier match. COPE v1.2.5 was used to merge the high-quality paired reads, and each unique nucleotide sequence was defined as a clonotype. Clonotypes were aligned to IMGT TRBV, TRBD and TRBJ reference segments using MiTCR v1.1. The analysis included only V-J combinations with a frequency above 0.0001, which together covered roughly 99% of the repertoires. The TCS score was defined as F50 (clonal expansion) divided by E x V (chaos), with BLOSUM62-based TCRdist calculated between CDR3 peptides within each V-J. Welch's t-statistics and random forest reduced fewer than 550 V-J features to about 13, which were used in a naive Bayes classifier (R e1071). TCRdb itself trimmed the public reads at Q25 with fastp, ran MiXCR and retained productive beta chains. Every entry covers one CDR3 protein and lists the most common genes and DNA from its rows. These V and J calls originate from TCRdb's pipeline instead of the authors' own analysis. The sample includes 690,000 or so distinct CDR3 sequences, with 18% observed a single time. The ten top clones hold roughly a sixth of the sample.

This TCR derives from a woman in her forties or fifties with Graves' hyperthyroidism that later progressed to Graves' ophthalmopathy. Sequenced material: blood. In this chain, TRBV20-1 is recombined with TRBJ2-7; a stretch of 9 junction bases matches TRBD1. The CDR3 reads CSARPTDRGGYEQYF. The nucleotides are TGCAGTGCTAGACCGACGGACAGGGGAGGGTACGAGCAGTACTTC.